This TCR beta chain was captured in a study of siplizumab effects on memory and regulatory T cells. General study results and limits: In unstimulated cells, naive T cells appeared more diverse than memory T cells and seemed major alloresponse contributors.

J gave up 3 bases and V 5 bases, and 7 bases lay outside the gene matches. This CDR3 is 15 amino acids long. Germline CDR1 SEHNR, CDR2 FQNEAQ (reference sequence). Clones were read by immunoSEQ multiplex PCR, and TCRdb kept only the in-frame ones, dropping some. The table lists approximately 94,000 clones, roughly 93% of them singletons. In regard to this clone: The antigen is undetermined.

The chain has TRBV7-9 and TRBJ1-2, with TRBD1 identical over 9 bases. The sequencing input was CD8+ T cells sorted from blood. This clonotype originated in a human donor in good health. In DNA form, the CDR3 reads TGTGCCAGCAGCCTCGACAGGGGGGGCCACTATGGCTACACCTTC. Translated, it gives CASSLDRGGHYGYTF.